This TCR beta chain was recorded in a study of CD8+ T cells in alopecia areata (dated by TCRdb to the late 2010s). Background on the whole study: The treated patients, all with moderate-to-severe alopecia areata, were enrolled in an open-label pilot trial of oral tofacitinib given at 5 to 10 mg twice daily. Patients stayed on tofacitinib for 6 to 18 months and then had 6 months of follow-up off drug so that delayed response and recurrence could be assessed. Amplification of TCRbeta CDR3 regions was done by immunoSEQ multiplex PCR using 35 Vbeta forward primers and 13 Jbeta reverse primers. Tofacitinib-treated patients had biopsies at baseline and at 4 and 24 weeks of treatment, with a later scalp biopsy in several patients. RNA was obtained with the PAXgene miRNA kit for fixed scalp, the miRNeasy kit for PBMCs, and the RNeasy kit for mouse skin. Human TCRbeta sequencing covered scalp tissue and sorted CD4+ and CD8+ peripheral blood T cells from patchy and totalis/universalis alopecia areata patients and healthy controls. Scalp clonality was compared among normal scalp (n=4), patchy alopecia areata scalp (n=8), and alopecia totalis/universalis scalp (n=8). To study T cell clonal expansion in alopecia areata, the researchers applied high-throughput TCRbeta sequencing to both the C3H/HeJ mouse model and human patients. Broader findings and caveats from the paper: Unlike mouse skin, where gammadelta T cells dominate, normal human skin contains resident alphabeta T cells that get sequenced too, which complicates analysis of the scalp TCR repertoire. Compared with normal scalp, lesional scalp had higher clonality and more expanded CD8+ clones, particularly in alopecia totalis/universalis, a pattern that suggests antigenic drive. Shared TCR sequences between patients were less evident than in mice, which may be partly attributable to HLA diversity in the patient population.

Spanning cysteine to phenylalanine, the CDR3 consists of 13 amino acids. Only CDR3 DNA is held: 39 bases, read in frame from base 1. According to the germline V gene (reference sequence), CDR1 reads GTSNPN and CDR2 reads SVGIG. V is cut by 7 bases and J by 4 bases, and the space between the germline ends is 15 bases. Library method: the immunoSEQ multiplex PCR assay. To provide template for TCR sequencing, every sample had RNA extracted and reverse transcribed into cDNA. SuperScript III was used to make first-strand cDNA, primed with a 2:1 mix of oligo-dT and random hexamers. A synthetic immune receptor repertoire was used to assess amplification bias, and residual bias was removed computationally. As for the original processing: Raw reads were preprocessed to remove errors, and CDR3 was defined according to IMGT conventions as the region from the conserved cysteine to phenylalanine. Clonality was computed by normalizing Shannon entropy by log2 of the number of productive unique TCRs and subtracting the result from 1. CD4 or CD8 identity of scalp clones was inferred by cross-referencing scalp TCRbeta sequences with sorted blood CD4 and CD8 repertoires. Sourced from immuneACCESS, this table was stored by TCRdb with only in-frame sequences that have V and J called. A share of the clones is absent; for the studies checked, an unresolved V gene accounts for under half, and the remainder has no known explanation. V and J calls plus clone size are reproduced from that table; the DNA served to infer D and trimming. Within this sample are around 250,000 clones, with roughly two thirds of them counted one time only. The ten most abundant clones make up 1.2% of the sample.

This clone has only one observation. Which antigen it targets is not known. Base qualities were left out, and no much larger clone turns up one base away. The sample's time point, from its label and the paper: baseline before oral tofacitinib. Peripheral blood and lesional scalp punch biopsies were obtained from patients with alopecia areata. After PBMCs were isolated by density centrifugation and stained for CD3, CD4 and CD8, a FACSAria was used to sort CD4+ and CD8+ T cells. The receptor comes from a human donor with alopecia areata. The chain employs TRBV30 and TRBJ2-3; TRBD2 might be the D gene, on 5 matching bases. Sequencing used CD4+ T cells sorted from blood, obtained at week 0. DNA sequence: TGTGCCTCGTGCAGCGGCTATTCAGATACGCAGTATTTT. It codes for CASCSGYSDTQYF.